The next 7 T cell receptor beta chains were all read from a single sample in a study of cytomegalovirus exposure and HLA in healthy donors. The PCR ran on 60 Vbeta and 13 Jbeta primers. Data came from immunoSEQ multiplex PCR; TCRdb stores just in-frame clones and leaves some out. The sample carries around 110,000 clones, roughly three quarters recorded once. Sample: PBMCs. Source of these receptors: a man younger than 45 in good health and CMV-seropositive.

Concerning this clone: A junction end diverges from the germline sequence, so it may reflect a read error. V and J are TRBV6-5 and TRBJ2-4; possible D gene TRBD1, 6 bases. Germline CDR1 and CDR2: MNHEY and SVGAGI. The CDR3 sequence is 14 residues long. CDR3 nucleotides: TGTGCCAGCAGTACCGGGACAACCAAAAACAGTCAGTACTTC. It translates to CASSTGTTKNSQYF.

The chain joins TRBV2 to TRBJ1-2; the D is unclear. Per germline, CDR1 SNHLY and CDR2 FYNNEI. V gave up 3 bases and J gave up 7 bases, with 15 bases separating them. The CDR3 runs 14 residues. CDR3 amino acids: CASSDLRANGGYTF. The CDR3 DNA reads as TGTGCCAGCAGTGATTTGAGGGCGAATGGTGGCTACACCTTC. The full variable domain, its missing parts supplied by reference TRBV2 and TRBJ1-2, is EPEVTQTPSHQVTQMGQEVILRCVPISNHLYFYWYRQILGQKVEFLVSFYNNEISEKSEIFDDQFSVERPDGSNFTLKIRSTKLEDSAMYFCASSDLRANGGYTFGSGTRLTVV.

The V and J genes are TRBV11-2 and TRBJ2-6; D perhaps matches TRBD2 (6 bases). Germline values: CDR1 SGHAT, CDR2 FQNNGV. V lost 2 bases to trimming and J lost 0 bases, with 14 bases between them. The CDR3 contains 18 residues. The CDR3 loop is CASSLLAPTRSGANVLTF. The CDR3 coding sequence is TGTGCCAGCAGCTTACTAGCGCCAACCCGCTCTGGGGCCAACGTCCTGACTTTC.

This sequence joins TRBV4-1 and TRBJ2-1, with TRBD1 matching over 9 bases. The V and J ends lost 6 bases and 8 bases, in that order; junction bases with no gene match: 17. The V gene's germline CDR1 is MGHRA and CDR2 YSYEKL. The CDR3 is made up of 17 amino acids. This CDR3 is CASRWLLVGTGLDEQFF. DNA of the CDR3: TGCGCCAGCAGATGGTTACTGGTGGGGACAGGGTTGGATGAGCAGTTCTTC.

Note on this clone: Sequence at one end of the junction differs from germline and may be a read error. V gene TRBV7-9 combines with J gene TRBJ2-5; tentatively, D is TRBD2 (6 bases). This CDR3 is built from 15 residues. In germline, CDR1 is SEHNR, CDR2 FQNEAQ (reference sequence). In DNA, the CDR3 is TGTTCCAGCAGCTTAGTTCTGGGAGGAGGGGAGACCCAGTACTTC. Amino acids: CSSSLVLGGGETQYF.

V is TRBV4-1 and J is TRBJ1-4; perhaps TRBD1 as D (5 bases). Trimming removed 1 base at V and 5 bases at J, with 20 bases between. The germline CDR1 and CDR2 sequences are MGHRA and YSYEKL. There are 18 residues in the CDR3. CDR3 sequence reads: CASSQVNLVGRGNEKLFF. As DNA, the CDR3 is TGCGCCAGCAGCCAAGTTAATTTGGTAGGGAGGGGAAATGAAAAACTGTTTTTT.

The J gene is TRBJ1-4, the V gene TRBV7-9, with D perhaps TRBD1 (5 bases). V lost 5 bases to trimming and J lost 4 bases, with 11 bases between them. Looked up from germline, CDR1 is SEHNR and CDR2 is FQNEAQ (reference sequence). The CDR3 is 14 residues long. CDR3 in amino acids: CASSGRDSNEKLFF. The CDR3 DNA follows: TGTGCCAGCAGCGGTCGCGACAGTAATGAAAAACTGTTTTTT.